These 17 T cell receptor beta chains were sequenced from one sample in a study of cytomegalovirus exposure and HLA in healthy donors. This PCR relied on a set of 60 Vbeta primers and 13 Jbeta primers. Some clones are missing from TCRdb's copy, which holds only in-frame ones; the method was immunoSEQ multiplex PCR. This table has more than 150,000 clones, roughly 75% appearing once. The sequenced sample was PBMCs. These receptors all stem from a woman aged 40-49 years in good health and CMV-seropositive.

The V and J genes are TRBV5-1 and TRBJ2-6; D may be TRBD1 (5 bases). The V gene's germline CDR1 is SGHRS and CDR2 YFSETQ. This CDR3 spans 16 amino acids. Trimming removed 5 bases from V and 0 bases from J, with 12 bases in between. CDR3 DNA sequence: TGCGCCAGCAGATCTGGGGCCCTCTCTGGGGCCAACGTCCTGACTTTC. It yields the protein CASRSGALSGANVLTF.

V and J are TRBV4-3 and TRBJ2-7, with 10 bases matching TRBD1. J gave up 2 bases and V 3 bases, and 7 bases lay outside the gene matches. The CDR3 length is 16 residues. Looked up from germline, CDR1 is LGHNA and CDR2 is YSLEER. The CDR3 DNA reads TGCGCCAGCAGCCATTCCGGGACAGGGGAAGCCTACGAGCAGTACTTC. Translated, it gives CASSHSGTGEAYEQYF.

J is TRBJ2-3 and V is TRBV9, with TRBD1 identical over 7 bases. CDR1 SGDLS and CDR2 YYNGEE come from the germline V gene. The trim removed 0 bases at V and 2 bases at J, leaving 6 bases unmatched. CDR3 length: 16 residues. CDR3 DNA: TGTGCCAGCAGCGTAGTTGCCAGGGGGACCACAGATACGCAGTATTTT. It yields the protein CASSVVARGTTDTQYF.

With respect to this clone: The sample carries other DNA sequences with the same CDR3. The chain recombines TRBV19 with TRBJ1-1; maybe TRBD1 (6 bases). Germline lookup yields CDR1 LNHDA and CDR2 SQIVND (reference sequence). Deletions cut 1 base from V and 2 bases from J, with 8 bases between. The CDR3 contains 14 residues. CDR3: CASSIGQVNTEAFF. Written as DNA, the CDR3 is TGTGCCAGTAGTATAGGACAGGTCAACACTGAAGCTTTCTTT.

This clone was observed a handful of times. The gene calls are TRBV15 and TRBJ2-3; maybe TRBD1 (5 bases). The CDR3 runs 16 residues. V gave up 2 bases and J gave up 3 bases, with 15 bases separating them. Germline V CDR1 and CDR2: LNHNV, YYDKDF (reference sequence). This chain's CDR3 is CATSRSWGRPTDTQYF. As DNA, the CDR3 is TGTGCCACCAGCAGATCGTGGGGCAGGCCGACAGATACGCAGTATTTT.

This clone was counted between two and nine times. This chain links TRBV6-1 with TRBJ2-7; no definite D call. This CDR3 is built from 11 residues. Looked up from germline, CDR1 is MNHNS and CDR2 is SASEGT. V was trimmed by 7 bases and J by 4 bases, leaving 8 bases between them. CDR3 region: CASTRTYEQYF. The CDR3 DNA is TGTGCCAGCACTCGAACTTACGAGCAGTACTTC.

CDR3: CASRIGTAHTEAFF. Here the CDR3 DNA reads TGCGCCAGCAGAATCGGGACAGCGCACACTGAAGCTTTCTTT. V is TRBV10-2 and J is TRBJ1-1, with 7 bases fitting TRBD1. CDR1 WSHSY and CDR2 SAAADI come from the germline V gene. Trimming at V came to 6 bases and at J to 3 bases, leaving 7 bases not matched to a gene. The CDR3 is 14 residues long.

The genes are TRBV7-9 and TRBJ1-3, with D unclear. CDR3 length: 14 residues. V lost 1 base to trimming and J lost 8 bases, with 12 bases between them. Germline CDR1 is SEHNR and CDR2 is FQNEAQ (reference sequence). In nucleotides, the CDR3 is TGTGCCAGCAGCTTAGTTGACCGAGCGGACACCATATATTTT. It yields the protein CASSLVDRADTIYF.

This clone was observed once. The rearrangement uses TRBV7-2 and TRBJ2-6, with 7 bases aligning to TRBD1. The CDR3 is 16 amino acids. CDR1 and CDR2 from the germline V gene are SGHTA and FQGNSA. V trimming: 5 bases; J trimming: 0 bases; junction bases outside the gene matches: 4. The DNA for the CDR3 is TGTGCCAGCAGCCCAGGACAGGTCTCTGGGGCCAACGTCCTGACTTTC. Its protein product is CASSPGQVSGANVLTF.

The chain links TRBV7-3 to TRBJ1-2; 7 bases align to TRBD1. Germline V gene lookup returns CDR1 SGHTA and CDR2 FQGTGA. The ends lost 3 bases at V and 11 bases at J; junction bases unmatched: 9. The CDR3 consists of 13 residues. CDR3 DNA: TGTGCCAGCAGCTTCAACCGGGACAGCCGTTACACCTTC. Protein: CASSFNRDSRYTF.

This chain links TRBV27 with TRBJ2-7; 8 bases align to TRBD2. V shed 5 bases and J 2 bases; nucleotides not matched to a gene: 8. The CDR3 is 15 residues long. Germline CDR1 is MNHEY and CDR2 is SMNVEV (reference sequence). The CDR3, as DNA: TGTGCCAGCAGTAAGGGGCCGGGGGGGGCCTACGAGCAGTACTTC. Residues: CASSKGPGGAYEQYF.

The table lists this clone with a few counts. The V call is TRBV2, the J call TRBJ1-4; D gene ambiguous. Trimming took off 6 bases at V and 8 bases at J, with 13 bases between the two ends. The CDR3 is made up of 13 amino acids. From germline, CDR1 is SNHLY and CDR2 FYNNEI. For the CDR3, the DNA is TGTGCCAGCAGCCGACGGGAACAAGAAAAACTGTTTTTT. Translating gives CASSRREQEKLFF.

CDR3 sequence reads: CASSLEGANEQYF. The CDR3 coding sequence is TGTGCCAGCAGCTTAGAAGGGGCCAACGAGCAGTACTTC. The chain has TRBV11-3 and TRBJ2-7, with D maybe TRBD1 (5 bases). The CDR3 consists of 13 residues. The V gene lost 0 bases and the J gene lost 5 bases, with 8 bases spanning the gap. Per the germline V gene, CDR1 is SGHNT and CDR2 is YENEEA.

The chain recombines TRBV6-1 with TRBJ1-1, with D tentatively TRBD1 (5 bases). The germline V gene encodes CDR1 MNHNS and CDR2 SASEGT. V lost 6 bases and J lost 2, with 10 bases in between. The CDR3 runs 13 residues. The CDR3 region is CASRDIVNTEAFF. The DNA for the CDR3 is TGTGCCAGCAGGGACATCGTTAACACTGAAGCTTTCTTT.

J is TRBJ2-2 and V is TRBV6-1; 8 nucleotides match TRBD2. CDR1 and CDR2 (germline): MNHNS, SASEGT. Germline trimming cut 7 bases from V and 6 bases from J; bases unmatched to any gene: 10. The CDR3 totals 15 residues. In DNA form, the CDR3 reads TGTGCCAGCACAGTTTTCGGACTAGCCTCCGGGGAGCTGTTTTTT. Translating gives CASTVFGLASGELFF.

The chain links TRBV27 to TRBJ2-7; maybe TRBD1 (6 bases). Trimming took 6 bases from V and 4 from J, leaving 16 bases between them. This CDR3 is built from 14 residues. The germline gives CDR1 MNHEY, CDR2 SMNVEV (reference sequence). CDR3 in DNA: TGTGCCAGCAGAACCGGCGACAGGCCATACGAGCAGTACTTC. Its protein is CASRTGDRPYEQYF.

V and J are TRBV19 and TRBJ2-1; 9 bases fit TRBD1. V gave up 6 bases and J gave up 3 bases; unmatched junction bases: 6. CDR3 size: 15 residues. The germline CDR1 and CDR2 sequences are LNHDA and SQIVND (reference sequence). In nucleotides, the CDR3 is TGTGCCAGTAGAATGGGACAGGGCTTCTACAATGAGCAGTTCTTC. The encoded protein is CASRMGQGFYNEQFF. The full variable domain, in which reference TRBV19 and TRBJ2-1 provide the parts outside the CDR3, is DGGITQSPKYLFRKEGQNVTLSCEQNLNHDAMYWYRQDPGQGLRLIYYSQIVNDFQKGDIAEGYSVSREKKESFPLTVTSAQKNPTAFYLCASRMGQGFYNEQFFGPGTRLTVL.